This section outlines one T cell receptor (beta chain) sequence together with its context. Per the germline V gene, CDR1 is LNHNV and CDR2 is YYDKDF (reference sequence). CDR3 length equals 15 residues. With 0 bases removed from V and 1 base from J, the gap between germline ends came to 9 bases. This sample is part of a study of blood T cell repertoires in COVID-19. Repertoires were generated with immunoSEQ multiplex PCR, while TCRdb's copy carries only in-frame clones and drops some. The repertoire holds some 180,000 clones, with approximately 80% as singletons. This clonotype originated in a woman aged 40-49 years with COVID-19, enrolled during active disease. This chain uses TRBV15 with TRBJ1-1; D not resolved. Material: peripheral blood. The chain's CDR3 is CATSRDRGPNTEAFF. The CDR3 DNA is TGTGCCACCAGCAGAGATCGAGGCCCGAACACTGAAGCTTTCTTT.